What follows is one T cell receptor (beta chain) and its context. This entry is derived from a study of blood T cell repertoires in COVID-19. As originally analysed: Nucleated cell counts were estimated from reference gene primer amplification. Some clones are missing from TCRdb's copy, which holds only in-frame ones; the method was immunoSEQ multiplex PCR. V, J and clone size are those of that table, while D and trimming were read from the DNA. The data show around 260,000 clones, 75% to 95% seen once. CDR3 length equals 15 residues. V dropped 5 bases and J dropped 0; count of bases not matched to a gene: 3. In germline, CDR1 is PRHDT, CDR2 FYEKMQ (reference sequence).

Material: peripheral blood. The J gene is TRBJ2-1, the V gene TRBV13; TRBD2 matches 8 bases. The sequence was collected from a person in their late teens or twenties with COVID-19, enrolled during active disease. The CDR3 sequence is CASSPSGSSYNEQFF. The CDR3 region has the DNA TGTGCCAGCAGCCCCAGCGGGAGCTCCTACAATGAGCAGTTCTTC.